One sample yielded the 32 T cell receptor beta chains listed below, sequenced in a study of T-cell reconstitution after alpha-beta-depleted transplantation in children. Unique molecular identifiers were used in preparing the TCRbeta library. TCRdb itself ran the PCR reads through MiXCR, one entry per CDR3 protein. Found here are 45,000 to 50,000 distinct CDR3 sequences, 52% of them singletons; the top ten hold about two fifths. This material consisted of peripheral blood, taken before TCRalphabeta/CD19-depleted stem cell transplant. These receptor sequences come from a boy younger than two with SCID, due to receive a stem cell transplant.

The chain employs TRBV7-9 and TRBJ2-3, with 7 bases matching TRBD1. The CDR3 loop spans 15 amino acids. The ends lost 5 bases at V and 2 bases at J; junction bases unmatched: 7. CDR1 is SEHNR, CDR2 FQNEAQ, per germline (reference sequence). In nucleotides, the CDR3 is TGTGCCAGCAGCCTAGGGGGCGCGGACACAGATACGCAGTATTTT. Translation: CASSLGGADTDTQYF.

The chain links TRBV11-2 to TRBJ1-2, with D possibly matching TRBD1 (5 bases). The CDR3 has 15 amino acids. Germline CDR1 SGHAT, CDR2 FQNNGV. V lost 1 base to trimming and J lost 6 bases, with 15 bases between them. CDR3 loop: CASSLVLSGQDGYTF. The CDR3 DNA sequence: TGTGCCAGCAGCTTAGTCCTCTCAGGGCAGGATGGCTACACCTTC. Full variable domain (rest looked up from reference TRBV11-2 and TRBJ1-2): EAGVAQSPRYKIIEKRQSVAFWCNPISGHATLYWYQQILGQGPKLLIQFQNNGVVDDSQLPKDRFSAERLKGVDSTLKIQPAKLEDSAVYLCASSLVLSGQDGYTFGSGTRLTVV.

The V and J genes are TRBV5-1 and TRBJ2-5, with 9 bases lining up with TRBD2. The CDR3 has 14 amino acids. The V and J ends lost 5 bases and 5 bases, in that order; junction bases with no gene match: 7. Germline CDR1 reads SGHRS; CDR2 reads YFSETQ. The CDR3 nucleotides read TGCGCCAGCAGTCCGGCGGGGGGGATGGAGACCCAGTACTTC. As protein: CASSPAGGMETQYF.

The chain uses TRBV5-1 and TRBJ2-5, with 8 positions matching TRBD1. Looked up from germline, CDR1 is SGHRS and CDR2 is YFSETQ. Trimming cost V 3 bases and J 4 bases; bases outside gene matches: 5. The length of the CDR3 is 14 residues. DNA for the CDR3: TGCGCCAGCAGCTACCGCAGGGGGCCAGAGACCCAGTACTTC. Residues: CASSYRRGPETQYF. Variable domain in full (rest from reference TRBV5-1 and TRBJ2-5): KAGVTQTPRYLIKTRGQQVTLSCSPISGHRSVSWYQQTPGQGLQFLFEYFSETQRNKGNFPGRFSGRQFSNSRSEMNVSTLELGDSALYLCASSYRRGPETQYFGPGTRLLVL.

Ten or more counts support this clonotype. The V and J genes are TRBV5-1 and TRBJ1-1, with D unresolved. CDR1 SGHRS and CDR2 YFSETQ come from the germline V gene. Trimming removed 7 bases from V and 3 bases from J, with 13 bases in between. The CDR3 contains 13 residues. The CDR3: CASATWVDTEAFF. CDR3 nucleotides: TGCGCCAGCGCCACTTGGGTCGACACTGAAGCTTTCTTT.

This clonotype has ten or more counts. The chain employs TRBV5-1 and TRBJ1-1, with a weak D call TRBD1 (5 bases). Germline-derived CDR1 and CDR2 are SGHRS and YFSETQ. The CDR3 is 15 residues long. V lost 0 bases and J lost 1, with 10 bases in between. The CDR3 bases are TGCGCCAGCAGCTTGGAGGGACTCTGGAACACTGAAGCTTTCTTT. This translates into CASSLEGLWNTEAFF.

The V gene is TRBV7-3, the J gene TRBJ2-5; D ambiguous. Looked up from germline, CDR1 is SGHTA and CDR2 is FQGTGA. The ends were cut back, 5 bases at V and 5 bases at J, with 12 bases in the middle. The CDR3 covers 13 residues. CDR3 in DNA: TGTGCCAGCAGCCCCTCGCCCGGGGAGACCCAGTACTTC. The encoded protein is CASSPSPGETQYF. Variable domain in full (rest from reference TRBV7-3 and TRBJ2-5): GAGVSQTPSNKVTEKGKYVELRCDPISGHTALYWYRQSLGQGPEFLIYFQGTGAADDSGLPNDRFFAVRPEGSVSTLKIQRTERGDSAVYLCASSPSPGETQYFGPGTRLLVL.

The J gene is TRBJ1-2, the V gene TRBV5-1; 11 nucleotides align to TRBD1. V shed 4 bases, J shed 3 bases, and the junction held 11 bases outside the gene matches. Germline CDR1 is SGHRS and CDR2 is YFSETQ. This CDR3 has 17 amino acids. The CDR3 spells CASSPGTGGRADYGYTF. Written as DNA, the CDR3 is TGCGCCAGCAGCCCGGGGACAGGGGGTCGGGCGGACTATGGCTACACCTTC.

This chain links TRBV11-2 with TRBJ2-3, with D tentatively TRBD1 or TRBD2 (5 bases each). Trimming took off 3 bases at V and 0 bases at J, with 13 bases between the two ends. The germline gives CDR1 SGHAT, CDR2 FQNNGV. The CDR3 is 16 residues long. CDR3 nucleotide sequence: TGTGCCAGCAGCTTGGGGCGGGTCCGCAGCACAGATACGCAGTATTTT. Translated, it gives CASSLGRVRSTDTQYF. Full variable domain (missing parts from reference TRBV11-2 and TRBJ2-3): EAGVAQSPRYKIIEKRQSVAFWCNPISGHATLYWYQQILGQGPKLLIQFQNNGVVDDSQLPKDRFSAERLKGVDSTLKIQPAKLEDSAVYLCASSLGRVRSTDTQYFGPGTRLTVL.

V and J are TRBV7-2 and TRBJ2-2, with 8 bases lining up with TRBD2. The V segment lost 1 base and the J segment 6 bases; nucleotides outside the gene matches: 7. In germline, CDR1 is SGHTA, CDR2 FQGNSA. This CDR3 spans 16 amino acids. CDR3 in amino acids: CASSLVGGAGAGELFF. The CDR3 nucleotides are TGTGCCAGCAGCTTAGTCGGGGGGGCAGGAGCCGGGGAGCTGTTTTTT.

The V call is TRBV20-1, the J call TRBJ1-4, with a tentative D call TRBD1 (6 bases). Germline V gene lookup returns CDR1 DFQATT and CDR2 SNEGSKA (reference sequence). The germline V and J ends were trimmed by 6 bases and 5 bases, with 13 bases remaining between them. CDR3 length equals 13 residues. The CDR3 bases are TGCAGTGCAGCTGGGACAAGCAATGAAAAACTGTTTTTT. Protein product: CSAAGTSNEKLFF.

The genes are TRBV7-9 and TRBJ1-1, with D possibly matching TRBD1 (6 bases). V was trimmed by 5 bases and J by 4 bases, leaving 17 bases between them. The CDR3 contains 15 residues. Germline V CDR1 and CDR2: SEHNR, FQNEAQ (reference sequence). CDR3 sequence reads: CASSVKQGYITEAFF. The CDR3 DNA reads TGTGCCAGCAGCGTAAAACAGGGATACATCACTGAAGCTTTCTTT.

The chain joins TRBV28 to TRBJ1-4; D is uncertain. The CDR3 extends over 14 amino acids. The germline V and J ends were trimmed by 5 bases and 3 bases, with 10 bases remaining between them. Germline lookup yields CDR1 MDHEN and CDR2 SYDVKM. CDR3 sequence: CASSPPGPNEKLFF. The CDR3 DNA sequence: TGTGCCAGCAGTCCACCGGGTCCTAATGAAAAACTGTTTTTT.

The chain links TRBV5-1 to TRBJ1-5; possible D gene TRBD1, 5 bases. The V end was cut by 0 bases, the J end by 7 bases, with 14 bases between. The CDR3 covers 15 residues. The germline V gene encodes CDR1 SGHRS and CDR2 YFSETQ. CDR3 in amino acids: CASSLDGGSGQPQHF. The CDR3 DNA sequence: TGCGCCAGCAGCTTGGATGGGGGGAGCGGGCAGCCCCAGCATTTT.

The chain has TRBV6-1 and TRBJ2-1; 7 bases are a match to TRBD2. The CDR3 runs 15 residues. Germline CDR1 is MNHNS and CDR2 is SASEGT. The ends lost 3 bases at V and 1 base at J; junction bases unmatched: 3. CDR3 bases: TGTGCCAGCAGTGATGTGGGGGGGTCCTACAATGAGCAGTTCTTC. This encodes CASSDVGGSYNEQFF.

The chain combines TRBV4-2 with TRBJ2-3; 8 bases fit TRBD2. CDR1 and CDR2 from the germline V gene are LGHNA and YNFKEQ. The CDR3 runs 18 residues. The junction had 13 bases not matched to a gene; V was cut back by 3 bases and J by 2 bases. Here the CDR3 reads CASSQDPPRGGLTDTQYF. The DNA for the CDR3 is TGTGCCAGCAGCCAGGACCCTCCTCGGGGGGGCCTCACAGATACGCAGTATTTT.

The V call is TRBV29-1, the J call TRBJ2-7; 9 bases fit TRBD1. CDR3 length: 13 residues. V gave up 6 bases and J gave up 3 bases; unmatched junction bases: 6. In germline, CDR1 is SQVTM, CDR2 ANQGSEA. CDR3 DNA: TGCAGCGTAATGGACAGGGGCAACTACGAGCAGTACTTC. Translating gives CSVMDRGNYEQYF.

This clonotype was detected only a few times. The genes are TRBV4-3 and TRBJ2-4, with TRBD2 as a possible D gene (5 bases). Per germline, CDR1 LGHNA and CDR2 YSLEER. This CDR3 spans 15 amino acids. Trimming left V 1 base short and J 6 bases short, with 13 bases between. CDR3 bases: TGCGCCAGCAGCCAAGCAGGCCTAGCCTCAAACATTCAGTACTTC. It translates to CASSQAGLASNIQYF.

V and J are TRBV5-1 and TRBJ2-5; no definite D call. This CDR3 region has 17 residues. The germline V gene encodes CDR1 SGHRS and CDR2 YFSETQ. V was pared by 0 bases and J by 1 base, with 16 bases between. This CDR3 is CASSLASGVTIQETQYF. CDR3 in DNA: TGCGCCAGCAGCTTGGCCTCAGGCGTCACTATCCAAGAGACCCAGTACTTC.

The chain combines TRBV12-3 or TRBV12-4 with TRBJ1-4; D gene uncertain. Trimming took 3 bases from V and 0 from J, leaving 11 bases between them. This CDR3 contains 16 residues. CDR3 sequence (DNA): TGTGCCAGCAGTTTTTGGCCCGCGGCAACTAATGAAAAACTGTTTTTT. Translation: CASSFWPAATNEKLFF.

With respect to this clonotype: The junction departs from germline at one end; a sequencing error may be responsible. This CDR3 is CATNAGAQYF. The CDR3 DNA reads as TGCGCAACCAACGCGGGGGCGCAGTACTTC. V gene TRBV6-1 combines with J gene TRBJ2-7; D might be TRBD2 (7 bases). The CDR3 is made up of 10 amino acids. The germline CDR1 and CDR2 sequences are MNHNS and SASEGT.

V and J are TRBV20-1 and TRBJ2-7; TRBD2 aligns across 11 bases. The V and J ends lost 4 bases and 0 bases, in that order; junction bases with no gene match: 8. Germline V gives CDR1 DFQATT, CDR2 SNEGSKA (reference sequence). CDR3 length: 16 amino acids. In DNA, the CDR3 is TGCAGTGCTAATCGGAATAGCGGGGGGGCCTCCTACGAGCAGTACTTC. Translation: CSANRNSGGASYEQYF.

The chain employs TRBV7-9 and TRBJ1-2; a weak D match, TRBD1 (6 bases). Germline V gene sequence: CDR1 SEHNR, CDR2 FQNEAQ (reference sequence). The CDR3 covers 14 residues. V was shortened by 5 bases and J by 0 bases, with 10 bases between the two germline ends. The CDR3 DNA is TGTGCCAGCAGCCGGACAGCCACTAACTATGGCTACACCTTC. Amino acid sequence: CASSRTATNYGYTF.

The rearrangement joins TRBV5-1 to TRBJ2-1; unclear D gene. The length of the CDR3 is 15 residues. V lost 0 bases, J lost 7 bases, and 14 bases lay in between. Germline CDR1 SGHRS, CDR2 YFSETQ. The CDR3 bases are TGCGCCAGCAGCTTGGAGCAACTCGTACCTAATGAGCAGTTCTTC. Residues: CASSLEQLVPNEQFF. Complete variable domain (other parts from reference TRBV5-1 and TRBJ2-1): KAGVTQTPRYLIKTRGQQVTLSCSPISGHRSVSWYQQTPGQGLQFLFEYFSETQRNKGNFPGRFSGRQFSNSRSEMNVSTLELGDSALYLCASSLEQLVPNEQFFGPGTRLTVL.

CDR3 residues: CASSHRDSSYGYTF. In nucleotides, the CDR3 is TGTGCCAGCAGCCACCGGGACAGCTCGTATGGCTACACCTTC. The V call is TRBV3-1, the J call TRBJ1-2, with 7 bases lining up with TRBD1. V lost 3 bases and J lost 5; bases outside the gene matches: 6. Germline loops: CDR1 LGHDT, CDR2 YNNKEL (reference sequence). CDR3 length: 14 residues.

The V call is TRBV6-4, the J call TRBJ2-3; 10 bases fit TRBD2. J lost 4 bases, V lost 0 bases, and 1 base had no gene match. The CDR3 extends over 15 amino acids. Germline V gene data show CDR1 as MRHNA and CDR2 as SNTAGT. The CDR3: CASSDSSGGPDTQYF. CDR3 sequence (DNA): TGTGCCAGCAGTGACTCTAGCGGGGGGCCAGATACGCAGTATTTT.

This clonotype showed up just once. CDR3 residues: CASSLVAAAYEQYF. CDR3 bases: TGTGCCAGCAGTTTGGTCGCGGCCGCCTACGAGCAGTACTTC. This chain links TRBV12-3 or TRBV12-4 with TRBJ2-7, with no clear D. V was shortened by 3 bases and J by 2 bases, with 11 bases between the two germline ends. CDR3 length equals 14 residues.

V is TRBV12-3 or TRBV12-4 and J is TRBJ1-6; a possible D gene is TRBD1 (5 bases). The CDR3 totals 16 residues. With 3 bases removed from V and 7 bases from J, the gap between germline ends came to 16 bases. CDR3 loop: CASSLGWGTLNSPLHF. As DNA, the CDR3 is TGTGCCAGCAGTTTGGGCTGGGGCACCTTGAATTCACCCCTCCACTTT.

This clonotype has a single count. In DNA form, the CDR3 reads TGTGCCAGCAGGACTAGCGGTAGGGTCACAGATACGCAGTATTTT. Translating gives CASRTSGRVTDTQYF. The chain carries TRBV7-2 and TRBJ2-3; TRBD2 matches at 9 bases. V was clipped by 6 bases and J by 2 bases; unmatched bases: 6. This CDR3 is 15 amino acids long. Germline-derived CDR1 and CDR2 are SGHTA and FQGNSA.

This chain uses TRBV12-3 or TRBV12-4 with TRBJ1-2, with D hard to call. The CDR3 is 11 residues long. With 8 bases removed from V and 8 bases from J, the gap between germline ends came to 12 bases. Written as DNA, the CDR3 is TGTGCCAGCCTCGAACGTGAGGGCTACACCTTC. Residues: CASLEREGYTF.

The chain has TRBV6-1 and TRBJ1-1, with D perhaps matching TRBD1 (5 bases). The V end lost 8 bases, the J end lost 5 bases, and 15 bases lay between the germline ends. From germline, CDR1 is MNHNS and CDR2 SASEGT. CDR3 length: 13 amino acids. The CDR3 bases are TGTGCCAGCTCACTGGGGGGGACGACTGAAGCTTTCTTT. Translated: CASSLGGTTEAFF.

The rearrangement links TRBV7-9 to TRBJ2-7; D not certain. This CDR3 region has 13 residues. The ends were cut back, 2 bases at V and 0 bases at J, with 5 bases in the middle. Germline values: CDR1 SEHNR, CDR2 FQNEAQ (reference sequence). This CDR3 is CASSLQSSYEQYF. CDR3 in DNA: TGTGCCAGCAGCTTACAGAGCTCCTACGAGCAGTACTTC.